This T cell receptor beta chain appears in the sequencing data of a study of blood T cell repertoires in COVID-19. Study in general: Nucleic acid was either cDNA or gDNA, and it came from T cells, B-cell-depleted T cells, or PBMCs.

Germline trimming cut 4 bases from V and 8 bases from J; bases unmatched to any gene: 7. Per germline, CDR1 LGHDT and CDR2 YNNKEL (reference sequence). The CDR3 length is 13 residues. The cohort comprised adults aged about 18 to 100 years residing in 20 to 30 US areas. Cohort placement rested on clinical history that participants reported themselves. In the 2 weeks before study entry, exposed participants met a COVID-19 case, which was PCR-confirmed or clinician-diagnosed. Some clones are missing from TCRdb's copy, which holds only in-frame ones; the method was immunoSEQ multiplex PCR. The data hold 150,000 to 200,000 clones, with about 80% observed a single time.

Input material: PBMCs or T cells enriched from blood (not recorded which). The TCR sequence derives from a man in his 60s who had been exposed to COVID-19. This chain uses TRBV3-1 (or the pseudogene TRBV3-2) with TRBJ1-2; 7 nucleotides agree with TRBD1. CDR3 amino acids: CASSRQGAEGYTF. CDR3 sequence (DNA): TGTGCCAGCAGCCGACAGGGTGCGGAAGGCTACACCTTC.